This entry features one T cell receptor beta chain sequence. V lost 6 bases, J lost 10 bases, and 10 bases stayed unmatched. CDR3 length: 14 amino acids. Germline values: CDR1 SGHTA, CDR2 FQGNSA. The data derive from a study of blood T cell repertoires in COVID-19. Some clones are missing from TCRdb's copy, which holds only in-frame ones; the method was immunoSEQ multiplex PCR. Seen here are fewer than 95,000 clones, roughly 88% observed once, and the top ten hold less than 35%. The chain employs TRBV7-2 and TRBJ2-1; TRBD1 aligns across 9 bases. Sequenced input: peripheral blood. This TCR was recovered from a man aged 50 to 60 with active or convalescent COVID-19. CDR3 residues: CASRLRDRVGEQFF. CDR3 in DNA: TGTGCCAGCAGGCTCCGGGACAGGGTCGGAGAGCAGTTCTTC.